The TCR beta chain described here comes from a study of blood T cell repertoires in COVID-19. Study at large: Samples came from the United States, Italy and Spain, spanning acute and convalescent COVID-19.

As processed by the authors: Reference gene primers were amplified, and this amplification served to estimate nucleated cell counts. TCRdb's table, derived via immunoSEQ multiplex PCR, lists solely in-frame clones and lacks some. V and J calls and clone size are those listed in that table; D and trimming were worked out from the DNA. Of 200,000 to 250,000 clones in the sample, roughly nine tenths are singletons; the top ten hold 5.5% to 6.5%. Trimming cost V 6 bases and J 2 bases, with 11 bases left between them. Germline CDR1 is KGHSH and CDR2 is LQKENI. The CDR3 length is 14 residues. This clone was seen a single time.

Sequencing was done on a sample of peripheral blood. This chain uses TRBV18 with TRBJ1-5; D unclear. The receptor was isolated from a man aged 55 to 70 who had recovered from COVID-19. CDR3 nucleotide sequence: TGTGCCAGCTCCCCCGGAGGAGGCAATCAGCCCCAGCATTTT. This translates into CASSPGGGNQPQHF.